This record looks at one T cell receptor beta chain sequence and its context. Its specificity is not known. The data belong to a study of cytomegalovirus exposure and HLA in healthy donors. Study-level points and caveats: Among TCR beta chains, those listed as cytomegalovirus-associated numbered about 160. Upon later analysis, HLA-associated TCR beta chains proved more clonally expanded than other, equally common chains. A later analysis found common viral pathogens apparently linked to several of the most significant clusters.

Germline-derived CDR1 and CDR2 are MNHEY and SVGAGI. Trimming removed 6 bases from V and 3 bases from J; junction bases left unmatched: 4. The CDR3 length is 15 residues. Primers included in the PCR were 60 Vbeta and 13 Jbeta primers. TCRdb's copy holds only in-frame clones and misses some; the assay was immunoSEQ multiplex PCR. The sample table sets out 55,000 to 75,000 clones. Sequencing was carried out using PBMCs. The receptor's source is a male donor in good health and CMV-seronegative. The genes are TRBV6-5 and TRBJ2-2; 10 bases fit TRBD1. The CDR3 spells CASRLGQGHTGELFF. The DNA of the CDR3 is TGTGCCAGCAGGCTGGGACAGGGGCACACCGGGGAGCTGTTTTTT.